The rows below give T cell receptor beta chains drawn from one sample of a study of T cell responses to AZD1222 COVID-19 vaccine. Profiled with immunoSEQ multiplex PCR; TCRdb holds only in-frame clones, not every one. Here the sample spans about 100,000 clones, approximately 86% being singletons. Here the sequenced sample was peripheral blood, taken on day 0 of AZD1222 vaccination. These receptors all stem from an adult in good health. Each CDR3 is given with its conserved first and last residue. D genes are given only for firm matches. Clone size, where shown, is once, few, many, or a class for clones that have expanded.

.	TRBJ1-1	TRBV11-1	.	TGTGCCAGCAGCGCACGACAGAGGAACACTGAAGCTTTCTTT	CASSARQRNTEAFF
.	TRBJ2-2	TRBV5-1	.	TGCGCCAGCAGCGTCCAGGGGTTAGGGACCGGGGAGCTGTTTTTT	CASSVQGLGTGELFF
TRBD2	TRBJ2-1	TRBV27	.	TGTGCCAGCAGTGAGACTAGCGGGAGCTCCTACAATGAGCAGTTCTTC	CASSETSGSSYNEQFF
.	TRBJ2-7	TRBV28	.	TGTGCCAGCACCAGTTTGGGGGACCACGAGCAGTACTTC	CASTSLGDHEQYF
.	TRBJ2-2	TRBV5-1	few	TGCGCCAGCAGCCCAGCTATCACCGGGGAGCTGTTTTTT	CASSPAITGELFF
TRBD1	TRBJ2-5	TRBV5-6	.	TGTGCCAGCAGGGCTACAGGGGGCGTGAAGACCCAGTACTTC	CASRATGGVKTQYF
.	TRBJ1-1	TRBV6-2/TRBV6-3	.	TGTGCCAGCACCCCACAGACAGGCCGGATCGGAGCTTTCTTT	CASTPQTGRIGAFF
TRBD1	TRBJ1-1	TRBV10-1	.	TGCGCCAGCAGCACCGGGACAGACAACACTGAAGCTTTCTTT	CASSTGTDNTEAFF
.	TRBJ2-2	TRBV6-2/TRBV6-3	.	TGTGCCAGCAGTTATTCAGTAGGGGTGACCGGGGAGCTGTTTTTT	CASSYSVGVTGELFF
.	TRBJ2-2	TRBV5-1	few	TGCGCCAGCAGCTTGGACAGGGCCACCGGGGAGCTGTTTTTT	CASSLDRATGELFF
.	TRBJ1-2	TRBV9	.	TGTGCCAGCAGCGCAGGACAGTACTATGGCTACACCTTC	CASSAGQYYGYTF